This TCR beta chain emerged from a study of T cells in localized non-small cell lung cancer. V was clipped by 5 bases and J by 1 base; unmatched bases: 7. This CDR3 is 15 amino acids long. Germline V gives CDR1 SGHTA, CDR2 FQGNSA. Clones were read by immunoSEQ multiplex PCR, and TCRdb kept only the in-frame ones, dropping some. The sample lists around 80,000 clones, around 81% occurring once. Study-level results: A median of 57 clones ranked among the top 100 in tumor appeared in adjacent lung. Highest T cell clonality was seen in uninvolved adjacent lung, surpassing that measured in tumor.

As for this clone: Its antigen remains unknown.

The sequenced sample was PBMCs, obtained before any cancer treatment. The TCR comes from a man aged 40-75 years with stage II squamous cell lung carcinoma. The chain recombines TRBV7-2 with TRBJ1-1, with TRBD1 matching 7 bases. CDR3 nucleotides: TGTGCCAGCAGCAAACAGGGGACTGCGAACACTGAAGCTTTCTTT. This encodes CASSKQGTANTEAFF.